The 2 T cell receptor beta chains below were found in one sample sequenced in a study of cytomegalovirus exposure and HLA in healthy donors. Primers: 60 Vbeta forward and 13 Jbeta reverse. This table comes from immunoSEQ multiplex PCR, and its TCRdb copy is limited to in-frame clones, with some not included. The profile shows 150,000 to 200,000 clones, more than 65% of them singletons. The sequenced material came from PBMCs. These receptors were taken from a middle-aged man in good health and CMV-seropositive.

V usage is TRBV29-1 and J usage is TRBJ2-1, with D possibly matching TRBD2 (5 bases). Germline V gives CDR1 SQVTM, CDR2 ANQGSEA. The CDR3 sequence is 14 residues long. Trimming stripped 4 bases from V and 1 base from J, with 11 bases between. In DNA, the CDR3 is TGCAGCGTTGGGGGAGACCTGTCCTACAATGAGCAGTTCTTC. This codes for CSVGGDLSYNEQFF.

V gene TRBV7-6 combines with J gene TRBJ2-3; D call uncertain. Germline V CDR1 and CDR2: SGHVS, FNYEAQ. V was clipped by 1 base and J by 3 bases, with 8 bases between them. The CDR3 totals 14 residues. CDR3 residues: CASSLDPSTDTQYF. The CDR3 DNA sequence: TGTGCCAGCAGCTTAGACCCTAGTACAGATACGCAGTATTTT.